This paragraph reports one T cell receptor (beta chain). Its antigen is undetermined. TCRdb used MiXCR to reprocess the 5' RACE reads, holding one entry per CDR3 protein. The sample lists under 900,000 distinct CDR3 sequences, 15% to 20% occurring once. The CDR3 length is 12 residues. J was trimmed by 8 bases and V by 6 bases; bases with no gene match: 4. Germline V gene lookup returns CDR1 SEHNR and CDR2 FQNEAQ (reference sequence). These data are taken from a study of identical twins. Study-wide points: Fewer insertions marked abundant cord blood beta clonotypes; young adult naive trended weakly, memory not at all.

These same records also appear under a second study, on T cells expressing NK-cell markers.

The receptor's source is a woman aged 18-29 years in good health. The V call is TRBV7-9, the J call TRBJ1-1; 9 nucleotides agree with TRBD1. The sequencing sample was made of PBMCs. The CDR3 loop reads CASSPDRGEAFF. The CDR3 DNA reads as TGTGCCAGCAGTCCCGACAGGGGGGAAGCTTTCTTT.